The subject of this entry is one T cell receptor beta chain. These data originate in a study of cytotoxic CD8 clonotypes in ibrutinib-treated CLL. Frozen PBMC stocks contributed 2 to 2.5 micrograms of genomic DNA to the TCR beta libraries. The germline V gene encodes CDR1 SGHVS and CDR2 FQNEAQ. The length of the CDR3 is 14 residues. Trimming removed 6 bases at V and 4 bases at J, with 16 bases between. The planned depth of sequencing spanned 1 in 200,000 to 1 in 1 million T cells. Some clones are missing from TCRdb's copy, which holds only in-frame ones; the method was immunoSEQ multiplex PCR. The data hold 300,000 to 400,000 clones, with roughly 71% observed a single time.

The genes are TRBV7-8 and TRBJ2-7, with D possibly called TRBD1 or TRBD2 (5 bases each). The starting material was PBMCs, obtained after 36 months of ibrutinib treatment. This clonotype originated in a human donor with chronic lymphocytic leukemia. CDR3 residues: CASRRAEGSYEQYF. The CDR3 coding sequence is TGTGCCAGCAGGAGGGCCGAGGGGAGTTACGAGCAGTACTTC. Full variable domain (missing parts from reference TRBV7-8 and TRBJ2-7): GAGVSQSPRYKVAKRGQDVALRCDPISGHVSLFWYQQALGQGPEFLTYFQNEAQLDKSGLPSDRFFAERPEGSVSTLKIQRTQQEDSAVYLCASRRAEGSYEQYFGPGTRLTVT.